A selection of T cell receptor beta chains follows, all from one sample in a study of long-term antiretroviral therapy in people with HIV. Only in-frame clones appear in the TCRdb table, and some are missing; sequencing was by immunoSEQ multiplex PCR. Altogether 14,000 or so clones are present, roughly four fifths being singletons, with the ten largest covering roughly 15%. The source was unsorted PBMCs, collected 1.8 years before starting antiretroviral therapy. Receptors were obtained from a woman aged 40 to 50 with HIV. Both conserved end residues are part of each CDR3. Size values are once, few and many counts, or a class for expanded clones, and some rows have none.

j_call,clone_size,v_call,cdr3_aa
TRBJ2-3,NA,TRBV4-2,CASSQDWSGGTSTDTQYF
TRBJ2-7,NA,TRBV5-4,CASSLGSGDIYEQYF
TRBJ2-1,NA,TRBV5-1,CASSLGTASYNEQFF
TRBJ1-2,once,TRBV28,CASSLDRVFGGYTF
TRBJ2-7,NA,TRBV6-4,CARTRSLAHHSYEQYF
TRBJ2-1,NA,TRBV4-2,CASSQGTGGPNEQFF
TRBJ2-3,NA,TRBV2,CASGVTGPTDTQYF
TRBJ2-7,NA,TRBV7-2,CASSSRGLAGGTPYEQYF
TRBJ1-1,NA,TRBV30,CAWSRDLSSEAFF
TRBJ2-5,NA,TRBV6-6,CASSPDQETQYF
TRBJ1-3,NA,TRBV5-1,CASSLDRFGNTIYF
TRBJ2-7,NA,TRBV4-1,CASSHRAPAGEQYF
TRBJ2-7,few,TRBV2,CASSEGPPVVGNHEQYF
TRBJ1-4,few,TRBV5-6,CASSNSLRGQSEKLFF
TRBJ1-2,NA,TRBV19,CASSISAGGANYGYTF
TRBJ2-5,NA,TRBV28,CASSYLMGMGETQYF
TRBJ1-5,NA,TRBV5-8,CASSRGTGDPQHF
TRBJ2-7,once,TRBV28,CASSLQGYEQYF
TRBJ2-1,NA,TRBV6-4,CASSRLAGDYNEQFF
TRBJ2-3,NA,TRBV10-3,CAISESRTGRADTQYF
TRBJ1-5,NA,TRBV30,CAWRNQPQHF
TRBJ2-2,NA,TRBV28,CASSPGREGPGELFF
TRBJ2-3,NA,TRBV6-4,CASSAQPASGTDTQYF
TRBJ2-1,NA,TRBV15,CATSREGTGVYNEQFF
TRBJ1-2,NA,TRBV14,CASSQDMSYGYTF
TRBJ2-3,NA,TRBV5-4,CATGLAGPTDTQYF
TRBJ2-2,NA,TRBV27,CASGRVTSVNTGELFF
TRBJ2-5,once,TRBV5-1,CASSSRPGTTQETQYF
TRBJ2-1,NA,TRBV21-1,CASSKRNTNEQFF
TRBJ2-2,few,TRBV7-7,CASSPGGELFF
TRBJ2-7,few,TRBV11-2,CASTLSTGAYEQYF
TRBJ2-1,NA,TRBV7-2,CASSWRQGSGEQFF
TRBJ2-3,NA,TRBV5-6,CASSSYTDTQYF
TRBJ1-5,NA,TRBV19,CASKGAPEGPQHF
TRBJ1-1,NA,TRBV7-9,CASSLITGAKNTEAFF
TRBJ2-1,NA,TRBV10-3,CAISAPGLAGADEQFF